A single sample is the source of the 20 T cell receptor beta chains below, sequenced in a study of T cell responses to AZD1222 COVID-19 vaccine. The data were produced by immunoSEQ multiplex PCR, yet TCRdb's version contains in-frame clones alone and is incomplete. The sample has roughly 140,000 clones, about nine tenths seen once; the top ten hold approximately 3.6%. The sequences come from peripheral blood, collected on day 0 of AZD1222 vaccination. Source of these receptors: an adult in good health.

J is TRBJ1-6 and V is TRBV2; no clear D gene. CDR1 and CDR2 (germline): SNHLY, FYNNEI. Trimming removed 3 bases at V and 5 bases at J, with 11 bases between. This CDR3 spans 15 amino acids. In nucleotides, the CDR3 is TGTGCCAGCAGTGAGAGGGCGAGCGATAATTCACCCCTCCACTTT. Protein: CASSERASDNSPLHF.

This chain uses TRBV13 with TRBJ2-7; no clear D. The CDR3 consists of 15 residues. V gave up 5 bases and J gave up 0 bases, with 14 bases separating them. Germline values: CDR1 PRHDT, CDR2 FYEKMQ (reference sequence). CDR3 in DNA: TGTGCCAGCAGCCCTCCACCCTACAGCTCCTACGAGCAGTACTTC. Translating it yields CASSPPPYSSYEQYF. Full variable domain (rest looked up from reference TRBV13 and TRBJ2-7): AAGVIQSPRHLIKEKRETATLKCYPIPRHDTVYWYQQGPGQDPQFLISFYEKMQSDKGSIPDRFSAQQFSDYHSELNMSSLELGDSALYFCASSPPPYSSYEQYFGPGTRLTVT.

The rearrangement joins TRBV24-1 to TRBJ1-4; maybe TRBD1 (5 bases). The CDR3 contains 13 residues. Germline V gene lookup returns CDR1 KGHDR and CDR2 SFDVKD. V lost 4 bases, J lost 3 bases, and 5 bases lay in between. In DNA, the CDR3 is TGTGCCACCAGTGAGGGGGCTAATGAAAAACTGTTTTTT. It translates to CATSEGANEKLFF.

The CDR3 loop reads CASSLARQGAPAEAFF. Here the CDR3 DNA reads TGTGCCAGCAGCTTAGCGCGGCAGGGGGCGCCGGCTGAAGCTTTCTTT. The chain links TRBV7-2 to TRBJ1-1; 8 bases match TRBD1. The CDR3 has 16 amino acids. Germline V gives CDR1 SGHTA, CDR2 FQGNSA. J gave up 6 bases and V 0 bases, and 9 bases lay outside the gene matches. Looking up the rest from reference TRBV7-2 and TRBJ1-1 gives the full variable domain: GAGVSQSPSNKVTEKGKDVELRCDPISGHTALYWYRQSLGQGLEFLIYFQGNSAPDKSGLPSDRFSAERTGGSVSTLTIQRTQQEDSAVYLCASSLARQGAPAEAFFGQGTRLTVV.

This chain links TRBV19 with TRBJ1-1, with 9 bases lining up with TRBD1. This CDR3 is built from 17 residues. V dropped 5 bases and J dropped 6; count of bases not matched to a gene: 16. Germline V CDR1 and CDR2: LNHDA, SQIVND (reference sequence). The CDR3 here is CASSDGVGTGPRAEAFF. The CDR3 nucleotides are TGTGCCAGTAGTGATGGGGTCGGGACAGGGCCGAGGGCTGAAGCTTTCTTT.

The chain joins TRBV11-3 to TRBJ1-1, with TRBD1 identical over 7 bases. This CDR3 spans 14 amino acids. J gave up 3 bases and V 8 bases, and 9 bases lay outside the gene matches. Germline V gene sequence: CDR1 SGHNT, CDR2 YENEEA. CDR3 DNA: TGTGCCAGCGCGCTTATGGACAGGTACACTGAAGCTTTCTTT. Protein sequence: CASALMDRYTEAFF.

DNA for the CDR3: TGTGCCAGCCTGTTCATGACAGGCCAAGAGACCCAGTACTTC. Translated: CASLFMTGQETQYF. V gene TRBV6-5 combines with J gene TRBJ2-5, with D possibly matching TRBD1 (6 bases). The CDR3 sequence is 14 residues long. Germline CDR1 is MNHEY and CDR2 is SVGAGI. V was cut by 8 bases and J by 1 base, with 14 bases left in between.

CDR3 protein: CASSSGLAGQETQYF. CDR3 nucleotides: TGTGCCAGCAGTTCCGGACTAGCGGGACAAGAGACCCAGTACTTC. The chain uses TRBV6-6 and TRBJ2-5; 12 bases line up with TRBD2. CDR1 MNHNY and CDR2 SVGAGI come from the germline V gene (reference sequence). J gave up 2 bases and V 4 bases, and 2 bases lay outside the gene matches. The CDR3 loop spans 15 amino acids.

The CDR3 loop is CASSLGLDRGLGNTIYF. In DNA, the CDR3 is TGTGCCAGCAGCTTAGGTCTGGACAGGGGGCTTGGAAACACCATATATTTT. The rearrangement joins TRBV7-9 to TRBJ1-3; TRBD1 matches at 11 bases. V was clipped by 1 base and J by 3 bases; unmatched bases: 5. The V gene's germline CDR1 is SEHNR and CDR2 FQNEAQ (reference sequence). This CDR3 comprises 17 residues.

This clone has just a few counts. CDR3 sequence: CASSYPPGQGTDTQYF. In nucleotides, the CDR3 is TGTGCCAGCAGTTACCCCCCGGGACAGGGTACAGATACGCAGTATTTT. The chain has TRBV6-2 or TRBV6-3 and TRBJ2-3; 9 bases agree with TRBD1. The germline CDR1 and CDR2 sequences are MNHEY and SVGEGT. V trimming: 2 bases; J trimming: 3 bases; junction bases outside the gene matches: 6. This CDR3 comprises 16 residues.

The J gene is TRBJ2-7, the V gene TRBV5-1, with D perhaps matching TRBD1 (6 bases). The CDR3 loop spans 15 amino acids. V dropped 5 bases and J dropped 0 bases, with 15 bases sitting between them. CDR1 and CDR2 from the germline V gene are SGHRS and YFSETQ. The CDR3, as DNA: TGCGCCAGCAGATGGGACACTCCGAGCTCCTACGAGCAGTACTTC. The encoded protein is CASRWDTPSSYEQYF.

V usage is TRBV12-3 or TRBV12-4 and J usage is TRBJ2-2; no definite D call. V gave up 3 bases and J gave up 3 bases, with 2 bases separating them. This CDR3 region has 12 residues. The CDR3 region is CASSFDTGELFF. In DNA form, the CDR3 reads TGTGCCAGCAGTTTCGACACCGGGGAGCTGTTTTTT.

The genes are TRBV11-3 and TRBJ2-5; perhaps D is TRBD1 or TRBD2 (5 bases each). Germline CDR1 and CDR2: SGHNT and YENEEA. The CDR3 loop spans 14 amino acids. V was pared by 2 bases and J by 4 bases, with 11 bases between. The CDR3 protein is CASSLRGAGETQYF. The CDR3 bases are TGTGCCAGCAGCTTAAGAGGGGCGGGAGAGACCCAGTACTTC.

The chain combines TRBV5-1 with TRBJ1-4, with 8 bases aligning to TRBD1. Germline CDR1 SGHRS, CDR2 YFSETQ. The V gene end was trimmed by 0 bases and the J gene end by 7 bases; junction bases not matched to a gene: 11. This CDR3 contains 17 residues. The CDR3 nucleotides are TGCGCCAGCAGCTTGGGGGCTTCAGTCACAGGGGGTGAAAAACTGTTTTTT. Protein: CASSLGASVTGGEKLFF.

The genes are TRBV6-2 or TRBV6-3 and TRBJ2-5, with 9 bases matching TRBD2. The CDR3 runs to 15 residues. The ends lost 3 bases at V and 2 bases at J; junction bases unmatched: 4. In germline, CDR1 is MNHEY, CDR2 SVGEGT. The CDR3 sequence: CASSYSSGTQETQYF. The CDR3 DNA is TGTGCCAGCAGTTATTCTAGCGGGACTCAAGAGACCCAGTACTTC.

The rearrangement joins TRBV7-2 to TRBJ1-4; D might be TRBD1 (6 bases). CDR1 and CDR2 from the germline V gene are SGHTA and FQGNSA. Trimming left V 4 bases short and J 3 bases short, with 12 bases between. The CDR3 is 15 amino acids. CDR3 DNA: TGTGCCAGCAGCTCTCGACAGGAACCTAATGAAAAACTGTTTTTT. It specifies CASSSRQEPNEKLFF. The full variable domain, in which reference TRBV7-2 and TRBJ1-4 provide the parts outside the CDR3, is GAGVSQSPSNKVTEKGKDVELRCDPISGHTALYWYRQSLGQGLEFLIYFQGNSAPDKSGLPSDRFSAERTGGSVSTLTIQRTQQEDSAVYLCASSSRQEPNEKLFFGSGTQLSVL.

The CDR3 bases are TGTGCCAGCAGTGAGGTGGTCTCCTCACCCCTCCACTTT. Translated, it gives CASSEVVSSPLHF. This chain links TRBV6-1 with TRBJ1-6, with unresolved D. This CDR3 is built from 13 residues. Trimming pared 3 bases from V and 10 bases from J, leaving 10 bases between. CDR1 MNHNS and CDR2 SASEGT come from the germline V gene.

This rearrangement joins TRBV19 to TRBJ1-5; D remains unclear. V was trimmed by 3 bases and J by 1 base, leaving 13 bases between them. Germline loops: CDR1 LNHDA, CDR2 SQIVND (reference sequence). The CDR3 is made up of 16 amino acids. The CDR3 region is CASSMRSGRSNQPQHF. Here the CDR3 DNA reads TGTGCCAGTAGTATGCGGTCCGGTCGGAGCAATCAGCCCCAGCATTTT.

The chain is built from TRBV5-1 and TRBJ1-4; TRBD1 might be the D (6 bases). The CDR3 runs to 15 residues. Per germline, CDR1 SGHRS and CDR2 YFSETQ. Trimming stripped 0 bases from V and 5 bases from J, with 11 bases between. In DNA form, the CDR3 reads TGCGCCAGCAGCTTGGATGTGGGGACAAATGAAAAACTGTTTTTT. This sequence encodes CASSLDVGTNEKLFF. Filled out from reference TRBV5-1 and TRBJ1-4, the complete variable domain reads KAGVTQTPRYLIKTRGQQVTLSCSPISGHRSVSWYQQTPGQGLQFLFEYFSETQRNKGNFPGRFSGRQFSNSRSEMNVSTLELGDSALYLCASSLDVGTNEKLFFGSGTQLSVL.

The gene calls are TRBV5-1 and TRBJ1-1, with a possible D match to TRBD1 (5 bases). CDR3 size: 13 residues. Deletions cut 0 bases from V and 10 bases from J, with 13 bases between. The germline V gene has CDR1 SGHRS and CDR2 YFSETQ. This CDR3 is CASSLVSLGGAFF. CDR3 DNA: TGCGCCAGCAGCTTGGTTTCGTTGGGGGGAGCTTTCTTT.